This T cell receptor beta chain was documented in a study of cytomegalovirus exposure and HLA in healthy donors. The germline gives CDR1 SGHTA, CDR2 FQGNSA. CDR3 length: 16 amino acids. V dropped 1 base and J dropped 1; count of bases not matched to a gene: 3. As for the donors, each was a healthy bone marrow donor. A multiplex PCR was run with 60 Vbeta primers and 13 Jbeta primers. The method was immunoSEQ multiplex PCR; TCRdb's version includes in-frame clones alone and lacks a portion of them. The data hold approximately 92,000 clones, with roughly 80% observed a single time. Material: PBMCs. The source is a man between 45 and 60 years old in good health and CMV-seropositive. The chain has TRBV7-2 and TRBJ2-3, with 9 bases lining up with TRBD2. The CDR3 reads CASSLDRTSGTDTQYF. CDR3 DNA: TGTGCCAGCAGCTTAGACCGGACTAGCGGCACAGATACGCAGTATTTT.